Listed below are T cell receptor beta chains from one sample, sequenced in a study of T cells expressing NK-cell markers. Reprocessing the 5' RACE reads, TCRdb reports a single entry for every CDR3 protein and omits DNA. This sample carries 200,000 to 300,000 distinct CDR3 sequences, with 0.39% going to the ten biggest clones. Sequenced: blood T cells: a sorted CD56 or NKG2C T cell subset, CD4+ or CD8+ T cells, or bulk PBMC T cells (not recorded which). These receptors were collected from a man aged 18 to 30 in good health. CDR3s include the opening cysteine and the closing phenylalanine or tryptophan.

>12|TRBJ2-1|TRBV5-1
CASSVQYNEQFF
>14|TRBJ2-3|TRBV27
CASRRSYYTDTQYF
>16|TRBJ2-3|TRBV7-2
CASSPQLGVRTDTQYF
>13|TRBJ2-7|TRBV6-1
CASNVDRLGEQYF
>16|TRBJ2-5|TRBV11-2
CASSLLRDRGLETQYF
>14|TRBJ2-7|TRBV20-1
CSAPGQGSSYEQYF
>17|TRBJ2-1|TRBV11-2
CASSFHISRTIYNEQFF
>13|TRBJ2-5|TRBV29-1
CSVVEDRVETQYF
>16|TRBJ1-3|TRBV10-3
CAIRPGQDDSGNTIYF
>15|TRBJ2-4|TRBV29-1
CSVVLGGATKNIQYF
>14|TRBJ2-2|TRBV4-1
CASSGAGAAGELFF
>16|TRBJ2-6|TRBV7-6
CASSLARGAGANVLTF
>14|TRBJ2-5|TRBV6-5
CASSYGTHQETQYF
>13|TRBJ2-1|TRBV12-1
CASSLVGWNEQFF
>17|TRBJ1-6|TRBV6-1
CASSGRQGGIYNSPLHF
>14|TRBJ2-5|TRBV27
CASRFLAGEKTQYF
>17|TRBJ2-1|TRBV12-3/TRBV12-4
CASSSSTRSLGNNEQFF
>14|TRBJ2-7|TRBV11-2
CASSLSQGSYEQYF
>15|TRBJ2-5|TRBV6-2/TRBV6-3
CASSPKRTGQETQYF
>13|TRBJ2-5|TRBV6-1
CASRDTFQETQYF
>13|TRBJ2-1|TRBV5-4
CASSLETAGEQFF
>12|TRBJ2-7|TRBV20-1
CSAKGTAYEQYF
>17|TRBJ2-1|TRBV5-6
CASSRLILASSYNEQFF
>17|TRBJ2-1|TRBV27
CASSTSPGILSYNEQFF
>15|TRBJ1-4|TRBV20-1
CSANPTGTRNEKLFF
>15|TRBJ1-1|TRBV5-1
CASRFDSGRNTEAFF
>14|TRBJ2-1|TRBV5-1
CASRGQGDSSEQFF
>16|TRBJ2-6|TRBV5-1
CASSLYFSSGANVLTF
>13|TRBJ2-7|TRBV12-3/TRBV12-4
CASTADFVGEQYF
>16|TRBJ2-1|TRBV5-1
CASSLVAGGQSNEQFF
>18|TRBJ2-3|TRBV20-1
CSARPGLAGGASTDTQYF
>14|TRBJ1-1|TRBV5-1
CASSLVGEGTEAFF
>16|TRBJ2-7|TRBV27
CASSKTSGREAYEQYF
>16|TRBJ2-2|TRBV18
CASSLPGAPNTGELFF
>13|TRBJ2-7|TRBV20-1
CSTTTGRDREQYF
>14|TRBJ2-1|TRBV5-1
CASSLAGRFNEQFF
>14|TRBJ1-1|TRBV18
CASSPQTGGTEAFF
>12|TRBJ1-2|TRBV20-1
CSARDRGGSYTF
>14|TRBJ1-3|TRBV12-3/TRBV12-4
CASSPSRAGNTIYF
>14|TRBJ2-5|TRBV6-2/TRBV6-3
CASSYSRHQETQYF
>13|TRBJ2-1|TRBV20-1
CSALLAGGLEQFF
>16|TRBJ2-2|TRBV5-6
CASSLARRPNTGELFF
>12|TRBJ2-1|TRBV19
CASSTVASEQFF
>14|TRBJ1-5|TRBV25-1
CASSGTGWGQPQHF
>13|TRBJ2-1|TRBV29-1
CSVERARYNEQFF
>14|TRBJ2-1|TRBV9
CASSVGGIYNEQFF
>14|TRBJ2-7|TRBV12-3/TRBV12-4
CASSPTGVTYEQYF
>15|TRBJ2-2|TRBV2
CASSESRTNTGELFF
>15|TRBJ2-4|TRBV20-1
CSARDPRTTKNIQYF
>14|TRBJ1-5|TRBV10-3
CAISETQGAQPQHF
>13|TRBJ2-7|TRBV29-1
CSVEVLSGGEQYF
>15|TRBJ2-3|TRBV19
CASSTTGTSTDTQYF
>14|TRBJ2-7|TRBV29-1
CSVGLAGGPGEQYF
>14|TRBJ2-4|TRBV28
CASTHWDNKNIQYF
>18|TRBJ2-3|TRBV20-1
CSAITGLAGGRRTDTQYF